This TCR beta chain stems from a study of T cell responses to AZD1222 COVID-19 vaccine. Clones were sequenced by immunoSEQ multiplex PCR, and TCRdb holds only the in-frame ones, with some missing. The sample has tens of thousands of clones, roughly 91% seen once. This clone is a singleton in its sample. Sequenced here: peripheral blood, sampled on day 0 of AZD1222 vaccination. The clonotype comes from an adult in good health.

The DNA for the CDR3 is TGCGCCAGCAGCGGCGGGTACCAAGAGACCCAGTACTTC. Protein product: CASSGGYQETQYF. The chain has TRBV4-1 and TRBJ2-5; D may be TRBD2 (5 bases). Between the trimmed V and J ends, which lost 5 bases and 0 bases, there was a span of 7 bases. The length of the CDR3 is 13 residues. Per germline, CDR1 MGHRA and CDR2 YSYEKL.